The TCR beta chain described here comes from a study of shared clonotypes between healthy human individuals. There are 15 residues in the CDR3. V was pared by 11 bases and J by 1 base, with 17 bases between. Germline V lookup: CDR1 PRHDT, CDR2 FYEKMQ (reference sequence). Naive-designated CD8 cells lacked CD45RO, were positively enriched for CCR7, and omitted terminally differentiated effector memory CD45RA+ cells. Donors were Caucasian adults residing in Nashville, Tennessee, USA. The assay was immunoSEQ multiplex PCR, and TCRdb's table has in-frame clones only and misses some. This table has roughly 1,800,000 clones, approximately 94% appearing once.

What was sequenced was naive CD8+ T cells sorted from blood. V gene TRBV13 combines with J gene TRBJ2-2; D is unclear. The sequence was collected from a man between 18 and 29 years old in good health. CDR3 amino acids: CASLWGNQNTGELFF. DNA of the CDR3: TGTGCCTCGTTGTGGGGAAATCAGAACACCGGGGAGCTGTTTTTT.